This T cell receptor beta chain was recovered during a study of cytomegalovirus exposure and HLA in healthy donors. Study-level points and caveats: Across donors, most TCRs were seen rarely, yet some public ones were widespread. Researchers reported in a later analysis that common viral pathogens appeared linked to several top clusters. The classifier reportedly diagnosed cytomegalovirus status with high sensitivity and specificity. Near-uniform donor sequencing depth was presumed by presence/absence analyses.

In the PCR, 60 Vbeta and 13 Jbeta primers were used. Using immunoSEQ multiplex PCR, the repertoire was profiled, and TCRdb retains in-frame clones only, with some absent. The profile covers 60,000 to 75,000 clones, with around 89% appearing a single time and 9.5% to 13% taken by the ten largest. A word on this clone: Its target is not known.

The sequence derives from a woman in her twenties or thirties in good health and CMV-seropositive. The material sequenced was PBMCs.

The CDR3: CASSMGQGNAGNTIYF. The CDR3 bases are TGTGCCAGTAGTATGGGACAGGGGAACGCCGGAAACACCATATATTTT. The rearrangement joins TRBV19 to TRBJ1-3, with 10 positions matching TRBD1. Germline V gives CDR1 LNHDA, CDR2 SQIVND (reference sequence). V shed 3 bases, J shed 4 bases, and the junction held 6 bases outside the gene matches. The CDR3 has 16 residues.